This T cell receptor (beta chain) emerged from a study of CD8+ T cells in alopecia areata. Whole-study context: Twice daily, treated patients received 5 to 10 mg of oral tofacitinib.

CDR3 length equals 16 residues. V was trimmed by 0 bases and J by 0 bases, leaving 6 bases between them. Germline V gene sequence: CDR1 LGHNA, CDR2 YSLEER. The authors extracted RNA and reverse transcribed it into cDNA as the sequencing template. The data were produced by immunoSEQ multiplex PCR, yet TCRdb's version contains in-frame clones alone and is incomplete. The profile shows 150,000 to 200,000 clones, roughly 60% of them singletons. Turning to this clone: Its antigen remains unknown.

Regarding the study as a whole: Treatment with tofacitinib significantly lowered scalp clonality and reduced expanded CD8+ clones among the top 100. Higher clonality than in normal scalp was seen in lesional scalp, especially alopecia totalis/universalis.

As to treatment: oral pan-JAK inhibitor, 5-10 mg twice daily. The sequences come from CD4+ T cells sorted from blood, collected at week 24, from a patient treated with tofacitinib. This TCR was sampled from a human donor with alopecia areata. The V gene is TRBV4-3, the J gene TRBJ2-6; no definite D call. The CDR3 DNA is TGCGCCAGCAGCCAAGACATACCCTCTGGGGCCAACGTCCTGACTTTC. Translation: CASSQDIPSGANVLTF.